These 6 T cell receptor beta chains were all obtained from the same sample, sequenced in a study of blood T cell repertoires in COVID-19. Produced via immunoSEQ multiplex PCR; TCRdb's table is partial and in-frame only. The table has 260,000 or so clones, under 90% seen once; the top ten hold roughly 8.6%. The sequencing input was peripheral blood. The receptors come from a human donor in a cohort sampled during active COVID-19.

This clone was recorded only once. The CDR3: CASSVDSSGGVKNIQYF. Written as DNA, the CDR3 is TGTGCCAGCAGCGTAGATTCTAGCGGGGGGGTGAAGAACATTCAGTACTTC. The chain has TRBV9 and TRBJ2-4, with 12 bases lining up with TRBD2. Germline V CDR1 and CDR2: SGDLS, YYNGEE. V trimming: 0 bases; J trimming: 7 bases; junction bases outside the gene matches: 8. The CDR3 consists of 17 residues.

V gene TRBV5-1 combines with J gene TRBJ1-1; 9 bases fit TRBD1. There are 14 residues in the CDR3. Germline assignment: CDR1 SGHRS and CDR2 YFSETQ. After removal of 4 bases from V and 3 bases from J, the junction contained 4 bases not matched to a gene. The CDR3 reads CASSRGTGYTEAFF. CDR3 DNA: TGCGCCAGCAGCCGGGGGACAGGGTACACTGAAGCTTTCTTT.

This rearrangement joins TRBV6-5 to TRBJ1-1, with D perhaps TRBD1 (6 bases). The CDR3 has 13 amino acids. From germline, CDR1 is MNHEY and CDR2 SVGAGI. Trimming cost V 10 bases and J 5 bases, with 17 bases left between them. The CDR3 here is CAMRGGAWTEAFF. DNA of the CDR3: TGTGCCATGAGGGGGGGTGCCTGGACTGAAGCTTTCTTT.

The chain has TRBV19 and TRBJ2-2, with TRBD1 matching over 8 bases. The CDR3 totals 15 residues. The J segment lost 4 bases and the V segment lost 7 bases, leaving 8 bases of the junction unmatched. The germline gives CDR1 LNHDA, CDR2 SQIVND (reference sequence). CDR3 residues: CASNRGQGTTGELFF. In DNA form, the CDR3 reads TGTGCCAGTAATCGTGGACAGGGCACCACCGGGGAGCTGTTTTTT.

The rearrangement uses TRBV5-1 and TRBJ2-2; TRBD2 matches 12 bases. Germline V gene sequence: CDR1 SGHRS, CDR2 YFSETQ. The CDR3 extends over 17 amino acids. V shed 4 bases and J 5 bases; nucleotides not matched to a gene: 9. In DNA form, the CDR3 reads TGCGCCAGCAGCATGACTAGCGGGGGCTTGAGGACCGGGGAGCTGTTTTTT. It translates to CASSMTSGGLRTGELFF.

In this sample, this clone turned up a few times. The chain couples TRBV7-9 to TRBJ1-2, with 9 bases identical to TRBD1. Germline CDR1 is SEHNR and CDR2 is FQNEAQ (reference sequence). This CDR3 spans 14 amino acids. Trimming took 3 bases from V and 4 from J; bases not matched to a gene: 3. This CDR3 is CASSFTGGAYGYTF. The CDR3 region has the DNA TGTGCCAGCAGCTTTACAGGGGGCGCCTATGGCTACACCTTC. Filled out from reference TRBV7-9 and TRBJ1-2, the complete variable domain reads DTGVSQNPRHKITKRGQNVTFRCDPISEHNRLYWYRQTLGQGPEFLTYFQNEAQLEKSRLLSDRFSAERPKGSFSTLEIQRTEQGDSAMYLCASSFTGGAYGYTFGSGTRLTVV.